One and the same sample provided the 8 T cell receptor beta chains below, sequenced in a study of post-analysis software for immune sequencing data. Findings and caveats of the study: TRBV5-6, TRBV5-1 and TRBV20-1 were among a handful of TRBV segments more frequent in patients than controls.

TCR beta libraries were prepared from cDNA with unique molecular identifiers. MiXCR, run by TCRdb on the PCR reads, gives a single entry per CDR3 protein. The sample includes about 400,000 distinct CDR3 sequences, roughly 38% seen only once; the top ten take 13%. These receptors are not linked to any known antigen. Sequences were obtained from blood. Receptors originate from a girl aged 5 to 17 with multiple sclerosis.

The sample holds a few counts of this clonotype. The rearrangement uses TRBV2 and TRBJ2-5; D gene unclear. From germline, CDR1 is SNHLY and CDR2 FYNNEI. The CDR3 is 14 amino acids. Trimming removed 6 bases at V and 2 bases at J, with 13 bases between. In DNA form, the CDR3 reads TGTGCCAGCAGGAACAGTCTTTCTCAAGAGACCCAGTACTTC. Residues: CASRNSLSQETQYF.

Turning to this clonotype: With a much larger clone just one base away, this may be a read error. This chain links TRBV10-3 with TRBJ1-1, with D maybe TRBD1 (5 bases). Germline CDR1 and CDR2: ENHRY and SYGVKD. CDR3 length: 13 residues. Trimming cost V 4 bases and J 6 bases, with 12 bases left between them. The CDR3 here is CAISARRDAEAFF. CDR3 nucleotides: TGTGCCATCAGTGCCCGGCGGGACGCTGAAGCTTTCTTT.

Only a few counts were recorded for this clonotype. In nucleotides, the CDR3 is TGTGCCAGCAGCGCACCGACAGGGAGCAATCAGCCCCAGCATTTT. As protein: CASSAPTGSNQPQHF. This sequence joins TRBV7-9 and TRBJ1-5; 7 nucleotides agree with TRBD1. The CDR3 totals 15 residues. Per germline, CDR1 SEHNR and CDR2 FQNEAQ (reference sequence). The trim removed 5 bases at V and 1 base at J, leaving 5 bases unmatched.

The chain is built from TRBV6-1 and TRBJ2-3; maybe TRBD1 (6 bases). V gave up 7 bases and J gave up 4 bases, with 18 bases separating them. This CDR3 contains 15 residues. In germline, CDR1 is MNHNS, CDR2 SASEGT. The CDR3 sequence is CASIPGHRSADTQYF. The CDR3 DNA sequence: TGTGCCAGCATTCCGGGACACCGGAGCGCAGATACGCAGTATTTT.

In its sample, this clonotype was seen a few times. The gene calls are TRBV7-2 and TRBJ1-4; TRBD1 agrees at 7 bases. With V trimmed by 7 bases and J by 5 bases, 4 bases remained unmatched. This CDR3 comprises 13 residues. Per germline, CDR1 SGHTA and CDR2 FQGNSA. The CDR3 region has the DNA TGTGCCAGCAACAGGGGAGTAAATGAAAAACTGTTTTTT. Translating it yields CASNRGVNEKLFF.

The chain links TRBV27 to TRBJ1-5, with TRBD1 as a possible D gene (6 bases). The CDR3 spans 14 residues. V lost 8 bases and J 7 bases, leaving 18 bases between the germline ends. Germline CDR1 and CDR2: MNHEY and SMNVEV (reference sequence). DNA of the CDR3: TGTGCCAGCCGCCCGACGGGGGGCGGGCAGCCCCAGCATTTT. This codes for CASRPTGGGQPQHF.

The chain uses TRBV29-1 and TRBJ2-1; 8 positions agree with TRBD1. J gave up 8 bases and V 0 bases, and 12 bases lay outside the gene matches. The CDR3 has 16 amino acids. Germline lookup yields CDR1 SQVTM and CDR2 ANQGSEA. CDR3 region: CSVEDYGQGREDEQFF. The CDR3 coding sequence is TGCAGCGTTGAAGATTACGGACAGGGTAGGGAGGATGAGCAGTTCTTC.

The chain is built from TRBV2 and TRBJ1-2; 7 bases fit TRBD1. The germline CDR1 and CDR2 sequences are SNHLY and FYNNEI. The CDR3 is made up of 14 amino acids. With 4 bases clipped from V and 0 bases from J, the junction kept 2 bases outside the gene matches. The DNA of the CDR3 is TGTGCCAGCAGTGCAGGGGGGGCTAACTATGGCTACACCTTC. Translated, it gives CASSAGGANYGYTF. Filled out from reference TRBV2 and TRBJ1-2, the complete variable domain reads EPEVTQTPSHQVTQMGQEVILRCVPISNHLYFYWYRQILGQKVEFLVSFYNNEISEKSEIFDDQFSVERPDGSNFTLKIRSTKLEDSAMYFCASSAGGANYGYTFGSGTRLTVV.